The following is a T cell receptor beta chain sequence with its context. Its recognized antigen is unknown. Within one base of it there is no much larger clone, and no base qualities were kept. Libraries were constructed by PCR. Instrument used: Illumina HiSeq 4000. The TCR beta-chain CDR3 region of each patient was profiled by high-throughput sequencing. The source study handled its data this way. A classifier to discriminate distant-metastatic papillary thyroid cancer patients was built from CDR3 differences across clinicopathological groups. The Shannon index was used to assess repertoire diversity, and the Morisita-Horn index was used to assess tumor-blood repertoire similarity. Starting from the raw public reads, TCRdb applied fastp trimming at Q25, assembled clones with MiXCR and retained in-frame beta chains. These V and J calls originate from TCRdb's pipeline instead of the authors' own analysis. The sample has over 25,000 clones on record, 15% of them singletons. Approximately 3.3% of the sample goes to the ten largest clones.

No treatment had been received by any patient before thyroid surgery. Using T-cell receptor beta sequencing, the study looked back at clinical samples from patients collected from the early 2010s to the late 2010s. From the cysteine through the phenylalanine, the CDR3 covers 13 amino acids. CDR3 DNA only is kept here, 39 bases in frame from base 1. CDR1 and CDR2, per the germline V gene (reference sequence), are DFQATT and SNEGSKA. The junction shows trimming of 6 bases on V and 10 bases on J, plus 22 bases between the germline ends. This specimen comes from a study of metastatic and nonmetastatic thyroid tumors (dated by TCRdb to 2020 to 2022). In the study overall: Repertoires were compared across peripheral blood and tumor or nodule tissue samples from malignant and benign thyroid patients.

Broader findings and caveats from the paper: TCR beta diversity was reported as significantly higher in malignant tumors than in benign nodules, in both blood and tumor samples.

The sequence came from a female donor with papillary thyroid cancer or a benign thyroid nodule (not recorded which). Some clones in this sample may be carry-over from other donors' samples. The chain uses TRBV20-1 and TRBJ2-7, and possibly TRBD1, on 5 matching bases. Sequencing input: blood. This receptor has the CDR3 CSAAFGIGADQYF. At the DNA level, the sequence is TGCAGTGCCGCCTTTGGTATAGGGGCCGATCAGTACTTC.